These 19 T cell receptor beta chains came from one sample sequenced in a study of metastatic and nonmetastatic thyroid tumors. Not a single patient had been given any form of treatment at any point before undergoing thyroid surgery. TCRdb used MiXCR to call clones anew from the PCR reads. The data show 20,000 to 30,000 clones, with 13% seen just once and more than 13% held by the top ten. The sequenced material came from blood. The origin of the receptors is a female donor with papillary thyroid cancer or a benign thyroid nodule (not recorded which). Some clones in this sample may be carry-over from other donors' samples.

This clone was seen at least ten times. A much larger clone is a single base away; this may be a read error. No conserved phenylalanine or tryptophan ends this CDR3, so it is likely a read error. V is TRBV28 and J is TRBJ1-5, with D perhaps matching TRBD1 (5 bases). Germline V gives CDR1 MDHEN, CDR2 SYDVKM. V was trimmed by 5 bases and J by 11 bases, leaving 28 bases between them. This CDR3 contains 17 residues. The CDR3 sequence: CASSLVTVGTIYLAQHL. The CDR3 DNA reads as TGTGCCAGCAGTCTAGTAACAGTAGGGACTATTTATCTGGCCCAGCATCTT.

Ten or more counts support this clone. DNA of the CDR3: TGCAGTGCTAGTGGAGGGGGGAACTATGGCTACACCTTC. This encodes CSASGGGNYGYTF. The chain couples TRBV20-1 to TRBJ1-2; D may be TRBD1 (6 bases). Germline V lookup: CDR1 DFQATT, CDR2 SNEGSKA (reference sequence). The CDR3 consists of 13 residues. V lost 3 bases to trimming and J lost 2 bases, with 10 bases between them.

In this sample, this clone turned up once. This chain links TRBV30 with TRBJ1-1; TRBD1 is a possible D gene (5 bases). This CDR3 has 14 residues. With 5 bases removed from V and 1 base from J, the gap between germline ends came to 14 bases. Germline CDR1 reads GTSNPN; CDR2 reads SVGIG (reference sequence). CDR3 protein: CAWRGQGRNTEAFF. The CDR3 nucleotides are TGTGCCTGGCGTGGCCAGGGACGGAACACTGAAGCTTTCTTT.

Ten or more counts support this clone. V and J are TRBV5-1 and TRBJ1-4; 7 positions agree with TRBD1. The trim removed 2 bases at V and 7 bases at J, leaving 5 bases unmatched. This CDR3 spans 14 amino acids. Germline-derived CDR1 and CDR2 are SGHRS and YFSETQ. The CDR3 sequence is CASSLEGAGEKLFF. The DNA for the CDR3 is TGCGCCAGCAGCTTAGAGGGGGCGGGTGAAAAACTGTTTTTT.

This clone was detected ten times or more. The gene calls are TRBV27 and TRBJ2-1, with D possibly matching TRBD2 (6 bases). The CDR3 has 17 residues. CDR1 is MNHEY, CDR2 SMNVEV, per germline (reference sequence). Trimming pared 1 base from V and 1 base from J, leaving 14 bases between. The DNA of the CDR3 is TGTGCCAGCAGTTTATGGGACGGGAGTATGTCCTACAATGAGCAGTTCTTC. Translated: CASSLWDGSMSYNEQFF.

The sample holds many counts of this clone. J is TRBJ2-5 and V is TRBV5-1; TRBD2 matches 7 bases. V shed 4 bases and J 5 bases; nucleotides not matched to a gene: 11. Looked up from germline, CDR1 is SGHRS and CDR2 is YFSETQ. The CDR3 consists of 15 residues. CDR3 bases: TGCGCCAGCAGCCCCCCGGCGGGGGATGGGGAGACCCAGTACTTC. This translates into CASSPPAGDGETQYF.

The gene calls are TRBV6-2 or TRBV6-3 and TRBJ2-2, with no clear D. The V end was cut by 10 bases, the J end by 0 bases, with 12 bases between. The CDR3 is made up of 14 amino acids. Germline V gives CDR1 MNHEY, CDR2 SVGEGT. The CDR3 is CATVGRPNTGELFF. DNA of the CDR3: TGTGCCACCGTGGGTCGGCCGAACACCGGGGAGCTGTTTTTT.

This clone was counted ten times or more. This chain joins TRBV3-1 and TRBJ2-5; D remains ambiguous. The germline CDR1 and CDR2 sequences are LGHDT and YNNKEL (reference sequence). The CDR3 loop spans 14 amino acids. V shed 0 bases and J shed 2 bases, with 7 bases lying between them. The CDR3 bases are TGTGCCAGCAGCCAAGAAATTTTACAAGAGACCCAGTACTTC. It is translated as CASSQEILQETQYF.

The table lists this clone with many counts. The chain uses TRBV20-1 and TRBJ2-3, with a tentative D call TRBD2 (6 bases). Germline CDR1 and CDR2: DFQATT and SNEGSKA (reference sequence). V gave up 6 bases and J gave up 4 bases, with 11 bases separating them. The CDR3 totals 12 residues. CDR3 region: CSAAGRSDTQYF. The CDR3 nucleotides read TGCAGTGCCGCCGGGAGATCAGATACGCAGTATTTT.

This clone was picked up many times. The genes are TRBV20-1 and TRBJ2-3; tentative D call: TRBD2 (5 bases). This CDR3 has 15 amino acids. V was cut by 5 bases and J by 1 base, with 16 bases left in between. CDR1 is DFQATT and CDR2 is SNEGSKA in the germline V gene (reference sequence). The CDR3, as DNA: TGCAGTGCTCAAGAGGGCCTATGGGGCACAGATACGCAGTATTTT. Its protein is CSAQEGLWGTDTQYF.

This clone was picked up a small number of times. The chain combines TRBV10-1 with TRBJ2-7; the D is unclear. V lost 6 bases and J 5 bases, leaving 17 bases between the germline ends. Germline CDR1 is WNHNN and CDR2 is SYGVQD (reference sequence). The CDR3 totals 14 residues. The CDR3 DNA reads as TGCGCCAGCAGCCCTAACCCCGGAATCCACGAGCAGTACTTC. Translating it yields CASSPNPGIHEQYF.

This clone appeared many times. The V call is TRBV30, the J call TRBJ2-1, with 9 bases fitting TRBD2. The CDR3 runs 16 residues. Germline V gene data show CDR1 as GTSNPN and CDR2 as SVGIG (reference sequence). Trimming removed 1 base from V and 9 bases from J; junction bases left unmatched: 13. CDR3 protein: CAWSGGSGRGGGEQFF. The CDR3 DNA reads TGTGCCTGGAGTGGGGGTAGCGGGAGAGGAGGCGGTGAGCAGTTCTTC.

This clone showed up many times. This chain links TRBV28 with TRBJ2-1; 9 bases are a match to TRBD1. Germline V gene data show CDR1 as MDHEN and CDR2 as SYDVKM. Germline trimming cut 8 bases from V and 1 base from J; bases unmatched to any gene: 3. The CDR3 has 14 amino acids. The CDR3 region has the DNA TGTGCCAGCGGACAGGGGATGTCCTACAATGAGCAGTTCTTC. It codes for CASGQGMSYNEQFF.

This clone showed up many times. J is TRBJ2-4 and V is TRBV14; D not resolved. The germline gives CDR1 SGHDN, CDR2 FVKESK. Trimming removed 3 bases from V and 8 bases from J, with 8 bases in between. The CDR3 has 12 residues. CDR3 DNA sequence: TGTGCCAGCAGCCAGTCAGTTGACATTCAGTACTTC. It specifies CASSQSVDIQYF. Using reference TRBV14 and TRBJ2-4 for the parts outside the CDR3, the full variable domain is EAGVTQFPSHSVIEKGQTVTLRCDPISGHDNLYWYRRVMGKEIKFLLHFVKESKQDESGMPNNRFLAERTGGTYSTLKVQPAELEDSGVYFCASSQSVDIQYFGAGTRLSVL.

This clone was recorded many times. The chain is built from TRBV20-1 and TRBJ1-2; 9 bases fit TRBD1. Looked up from germline, CDR1 is DFQATT and CDR2 is SNEGSKA (reference sequence). The V and J ends lost 5 bases and 4 bases, in that order; junction bases with no gene match: 8. There are 14 residues in the CDR3. The CDR3 bases are TGCAGTGCTGGGTTGCGGGACAGGGTCTATGGCTACACCTTC. It codes for CSAGLRDRVYGYTF.

This clone appeared many times. A read error may account for a junction end that differs from germline. The chain has TRBV4-1 and TRBJ1-5; D is possibly TRBD1 (6 bases). The CDR3 totals 16 residues. Germline V CDR1 and CDR2: MGHRA, YSYEKL. CDR3 in amino acids: CASSKEDTGLNQPQHF. The CDR3, as DNA: TGCGCCAGCAGCAAAGAAGACACAGGGCTTAATCAGCCCCAGCATTTT.

The V call is TRBV6-2 or TRBV6-3, the J call TRBJ1-2; tentatively, D is TRBD1 (5 bases). CDR1 and CDR2 (germline): MNHEY, SVGEGT. The CDR3 extends over 14 amino acids. Trimming pared 0 bases from V and 1 base from J, leaving 6 bases between. The CDR3 DNA follows: TGTGCCAGCAGTTACTCGAGGGGTAACTATGGCTACACCTTC. Amino acid sequence: CASSYSRGNYGYTF.

This clone was seen ten or more times. V is TRBV6-1 and J is TRBJ1-2; possible D gene TRBD1, 6 bases. The V gene's germline CDR1 is MNHNS and CDR2 SASEGT. The CDR3 runs to 12 residues. Between the trimmed V and J ends, which lost 7 bases and 7 bases, there was a span of 13 bases. CDR3 coding DNA: TGTGCCAGCATCGGGGGCGGCTTTGGCTACACCTTC. As protein: CASIGGGFGYTF.

In DNA, the CDR3 is TGTGCCTGGAGTGCACTCGGTCAGCCCCAGCATTTT. Translation: CAWSALGQPQHF. J is TRBJ1-5 and V is TRBV30, with D unclear. The germline gives CDR1 GTSNPN, CDR2 SVGIG (reference sequence). The germline V and J ends were trimmed by 1 base and 6 bases, with 7 bases remaining between them. This CDR3 is built from 12 residues.